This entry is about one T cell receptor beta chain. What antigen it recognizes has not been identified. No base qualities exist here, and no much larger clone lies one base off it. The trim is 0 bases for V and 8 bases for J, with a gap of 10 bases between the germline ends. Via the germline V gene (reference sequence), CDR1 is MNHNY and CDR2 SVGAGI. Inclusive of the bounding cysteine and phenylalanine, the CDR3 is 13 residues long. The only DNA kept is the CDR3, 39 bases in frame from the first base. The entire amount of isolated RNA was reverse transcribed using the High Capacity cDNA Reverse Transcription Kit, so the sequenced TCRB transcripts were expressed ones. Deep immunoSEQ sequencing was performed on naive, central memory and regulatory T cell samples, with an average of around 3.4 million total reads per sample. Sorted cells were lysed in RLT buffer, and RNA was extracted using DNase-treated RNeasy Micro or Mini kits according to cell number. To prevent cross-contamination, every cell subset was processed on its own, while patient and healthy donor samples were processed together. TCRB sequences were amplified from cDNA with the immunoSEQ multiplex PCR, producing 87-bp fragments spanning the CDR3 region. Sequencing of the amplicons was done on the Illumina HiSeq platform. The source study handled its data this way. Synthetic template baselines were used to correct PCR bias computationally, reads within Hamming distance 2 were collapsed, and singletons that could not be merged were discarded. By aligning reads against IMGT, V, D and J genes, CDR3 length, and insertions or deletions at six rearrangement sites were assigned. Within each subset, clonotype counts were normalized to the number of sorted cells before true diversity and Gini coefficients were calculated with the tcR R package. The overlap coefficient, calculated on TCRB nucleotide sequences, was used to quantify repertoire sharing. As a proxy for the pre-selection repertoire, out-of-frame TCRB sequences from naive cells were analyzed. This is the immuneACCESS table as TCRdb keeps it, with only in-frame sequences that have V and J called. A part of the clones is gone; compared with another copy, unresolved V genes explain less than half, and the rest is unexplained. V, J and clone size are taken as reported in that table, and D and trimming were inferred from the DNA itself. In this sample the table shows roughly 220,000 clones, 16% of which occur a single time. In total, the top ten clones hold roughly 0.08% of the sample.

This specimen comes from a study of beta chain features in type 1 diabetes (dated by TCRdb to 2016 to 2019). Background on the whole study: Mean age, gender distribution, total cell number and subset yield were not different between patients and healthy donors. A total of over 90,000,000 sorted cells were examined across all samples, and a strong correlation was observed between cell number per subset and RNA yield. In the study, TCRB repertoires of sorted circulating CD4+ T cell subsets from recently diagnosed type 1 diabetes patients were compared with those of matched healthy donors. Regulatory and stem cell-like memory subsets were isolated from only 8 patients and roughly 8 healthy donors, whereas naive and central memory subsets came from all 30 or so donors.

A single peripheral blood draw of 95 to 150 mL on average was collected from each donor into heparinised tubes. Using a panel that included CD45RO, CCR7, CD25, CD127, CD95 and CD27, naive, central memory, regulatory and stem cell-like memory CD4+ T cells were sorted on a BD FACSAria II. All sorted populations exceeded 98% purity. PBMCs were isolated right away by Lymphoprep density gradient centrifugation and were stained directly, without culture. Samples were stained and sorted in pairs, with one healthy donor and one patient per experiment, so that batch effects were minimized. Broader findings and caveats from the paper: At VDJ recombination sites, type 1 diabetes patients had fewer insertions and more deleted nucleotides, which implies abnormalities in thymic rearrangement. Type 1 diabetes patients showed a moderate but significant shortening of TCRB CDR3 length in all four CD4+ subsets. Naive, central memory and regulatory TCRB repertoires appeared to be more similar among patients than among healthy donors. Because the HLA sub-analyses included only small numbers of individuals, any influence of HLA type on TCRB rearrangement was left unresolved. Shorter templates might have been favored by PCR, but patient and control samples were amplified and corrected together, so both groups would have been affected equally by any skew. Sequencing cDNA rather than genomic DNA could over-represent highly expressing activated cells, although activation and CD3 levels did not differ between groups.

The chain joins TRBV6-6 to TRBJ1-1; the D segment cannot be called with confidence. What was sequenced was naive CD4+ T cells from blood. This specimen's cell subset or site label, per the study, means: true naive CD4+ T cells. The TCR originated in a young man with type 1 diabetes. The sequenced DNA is TGTGCCAGCAGTTACTCCAAGGTGGTGGAAGCTTTCTTT. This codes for CASSYSKVVEAFF.